This T cell receptor (beta chain) originates from a study of cytomegalovirus exposure and HLA in healthy donors. General observations from the study: Most sequenced TCRs were rare (though some public TCRs occurred in many donors). A cluster of highly shared sequence variants was likely a sequencing artifact.

Researchers ran the PCR with 60 Vbeta and 13 Jbeta primers. Method: immunoSEQ multiplex PCR; TCRdb's copy keeps in-frame clones and lacks some. The table records roughly 120,000 clones, about 68% of them present only once. Concerning this clone: Its target is unknown.

V was pared by 2 bases and J by 2 bases, with 3 bases of the junction left unmatched. The CDR3 has 14 residues. Germline V lookup: CDR1 SNHLY, CDR2 FYNNEI. Sequenced sample: PBMCs. V usage is TRBV2 and J usage is TRBJ2-7; TRBD1 aligns across 7 bases. This sequence was found in a woman between 40 and 50 years old in good health and CMV-seropositive. The CDR3 is CASSEQGEAYEQYF. The CDR3 nucleotides are TGTGCCAGCAGTGAACAGGGGGAAGCCTACGAGCAGTACTTC.